Following are 24 T cell receptor beta chains from one sample sequenced in a study of T cells in Graves' hyperthyroidism and ophthalmopathy. RNA transcripts were the template for amplifying TCR beta CDR3 regions. Initially, a first-round RT-PCR of the TCR CDR3 employed the HTBI primer set. TCRdb itself ran the multiplex PCR reads through MiXCR, one entry per CDR3 protein. The sample shows under 350,000 distinct CDR3 sequences, approximately 12% of them seen only once. Sequencing was done on a sample of blood. The receptors originated from a woman in her 30s with Graves' hyperthyroidism that later progressed to Graves' ophthalmopathy.

There are many counts of this clonotype. This rearrangement joins TRBV20-1 to TRBJ2-3; the match to TRBD2 covers 14 bases. In germline, CDR1 is DFQATT, CDR2 SNEGSKA (reference sequence). V shed 6 bases, J shed 5 bases, and the junction held 13 bases outside the gene matches. The CDR3 sequence is 17 residues long. The CDR3 sequence is CSATSGTSGSRRDTQYF. Written as DNA, the CDR3 is TGCAGTGCGACGTCCGGGACTAGCGGGAGTCGGCGAGATACGCAGTATTTT.

This clonotype was recorded at least ten times. The chain links TRBV7-9 to TRBJ2-1; 9 bases agree with TRBD2. Germline CDR1 SEHNR, CDR2 FQNEAQ (reference sequence). Losses at the gene ends were 2 bases for V and 7 bases for J; bases not matched to a gene: 6. The CDR3 spans 15 residues. The CDR3 region is CASSLPRLAVNEQFF. In DNA form, the CDR3 reads TGTGCCAGCAGCTTACCGAGACTAGCGGTAAATGAGCAGTTCTTC.

This clonotype was seen many times. The V gene is TRBV6-4, the J gene TRBJ1-1; possibly TRBD1 for D (5 bases). This CDR3 is built from 20 residues. Germline loops: CDR1 MRHNA, CDR2 SNTAGT. V lost 0 bases to trimming and J lost 3 bases, with 26 bases between them. CDR3 sequence reads: CASSDSKIAPRLRGDTEAFF. In DNA, the CDR3 is TGTGCCAGCAGTGACTCGAAGATAGCCCCAAGACTGAGGGGCGACACTGAAGCTTTCTTT.

This clonotype was seen only a few times. This may be a read error, as it is one base from a much larger clone. The rearrangement uses TRBV18 and TRBJ2-7; D remains unclear. Per germline, CDR1 KGHSH and CDR2 LQKENI. This CDR3 spans 13 amino acids. The CDR3 nucleotides are TGTGTCAGCTCACAGACTGACTCCTACGAGCAGTACTTC. This encodes CVSSQTDSYEQYF.

The chain employs TRBV28 and TRBJ2-7; 7 bases match TRBD1. The CDR3 covers 14 residues. In germline, CDR1 is MDHEN, CDR2 SYDVKM. Trimming removed 6 bases from V and 0 bases from J; junction bases left unmatched: 5. The CDR3 reads CASSTQGYSYEQYF. The CDR3 DNA reads as TGTGCCAGCAGCACACAGGGGTACTCCTACGAGCAGTACTTC. Using reference TRBV28 and TRBJ2-7 for the parts outside the CDR3, the full variable domain is DVKVTQSSRYLVKRTGEKVFLECVQDMDHENMFWYRQDPGLGLRLIYFSYDVKMKEKGDIPEGYSVSREKKERFSLILESASTNQTSMYLCASSTQGYSYEQYFGPGTRLTVT.

This clonotype was detected only a few times. This rearrangement joins TRBV7-6 to TRBJ2-7; 7 nucleotides agree with TRBD1. The CDR3 extends over 13 amino acids. With 4 bases clipped from V and 6 bases from J, the junction kept 6 bases outside the gene matches. Germline values: CDR1 SGHVS, CDR2 FNYEAQ. The CDR3 spells CASSSSDRPEQYF. The DNA for the CDR3 is TGTGCCAGCAGCTCCTCGGACAGGCCCGAGCAGTACTTC.

This rearrangement joins TRBV2 to TRBJ1-1, with 9 bases fitting TRBD1. Germline assignment: CDR1 SNHLY and CDR2 FYNNEI. V trimming: 6 bases; J trimming: 4 bases; junction bases outside the gene matches: 3. The CDR3 loop spans 13 amino acids. The CDR3 DNA is TGTGCCAGCAGGGACAGGGGAGGCACTGAAGCTTTCTTT. Translation: CASRDRGGTEAFF.

This clonotype has only a few counts. An end of the junction differs from the germline gene, which may be a read error. The V and J genes are TRBV28 and TRBJ1-5; the D gene is possibly TRBD1 (6 bases). Germline-derived CDR1 and CDR2 are MDHEN and SYDVKM. The CDR3 extends over 17 amino acids. The CDR3 bases are TGTGCCAGCAGTTGGGACCCGGGGGGGCATAGCAATCAGCCCCGGCATTTT. Its protein is CASSWDPGGHSNQPRHF. Together with reference TRBV28 and TRBJ1-5, the CDR3 gives the full variable domain: DVKVTQSSRYLVKRTGEKVFLECVQDMDHENMFWYRQDPGLGLRLIYFSYDVKMKEKGDIPEGYSVSREKKERFSLILESASTNQTSMYLCASSWDPGGHSNQPRHFGDGTRLSIL.

The J gene is TRBJ2-7, the V gene TRBV4-2, with TRBD1 matching over 9 bases. The germline CDR1 and CDR2 sequences are LGHNA and YNFKEQ. The CDR3 has 16 residues. V lost 0 bases and J lost 2; bases outside the gene matches: 5. Written as DNA, the CDR3 is TGTGCCAGCAGCCAAGAACCTGGGACAGGGACCTACGAGCAGTACTTC. It translates to CASSQEPGTGTYEQYF.

Ten or more counts support this clonotype. The chain couples TRBV5-1 to TRBJ2-3, with 7 bases aligning to TRBD1. CDR1 is SGHRS, CDR2 YFSETQ, per germline. The length of the CDR3 is 15 residues. Germline trimming cut 3 bases from V and 6 bases from J; bases unmatched to any gene: 10. The CDR3 protein is CASSWTGTAGDTQYF. CDR3 sequence (DNA): TGCGCCAGCAGCTGGACGGGGACAGCCGGGGATACGCAGTATTTT. Supplemented by reference TRBV5-1 and TRBJ2-3, the full variable domain reads KAGVTQTPRYLIKTRGQQVTLSCSPISGHRSVSWYQQTPGQGLQFLFEYFSETQRNKGNFPGRFSGRQFSNSRSEMNVSTLELGDSALYLCASSWTGTAGDTQYFGPGTRLTVL.

This clonotype was detected only a few times. The chain has TRBV4-3 and TRBJ2-2; 12 bases are shared with TRBD2. The CDR3 consists of 15 residues. Per the germline V gene, CDR1 is LGHNA and CDR2 is YSLEER. The trim removed 3 bases at V and 7 bases at J, leaving 3 bases unmatched. The CDR3 sequence: CASSQLAGGYGELFF. As DNA, the CDR3 is TGCGCCAGCAGCCAGCTAGCGGGGGGGTACGGGGAGCTGTTTTTT.

This clonotype was seen repeatedly, ten times or more. The V gene is TRBV5-5, the J gene TRBJ1-5; 7 bases align to TRBD1. The CDR3 loop spans 16 amino acids. Germline trimming cut 0 bases from V and 2 bases from J; bases unmatched to any gene: 5. Germline V gene sequence: CDR1 SGHKS, CDR2 YYEKEE (reference sequence). This chain's CDR3 is CASSLVGGAGNQPQHF. For the CDR3, the DNA is TGTGCCAGCAGCTTGGTAGGGGGCGCAGGCAATCAGCCCCAGCATTTT.

This sequence joins TRBV30 and TRBJ1-4; D not certain. The CDR3 covers 13 residues. Trimming removed 2 bases at V and 4 bases at J, with 8 bases between. Germline V gene sequence: CDR1 GTSNPN, CDR2 SVGIG (reference sequence). The CDR3 nucleotides read TGTGCCTGGAGTTCACAGCTTAATGAAAAACTGTTTTTT. Translated, it gives CAWSSQLNEKLFF.

This clonotype was detected many times. The chain recombines TRBV6-2 or TRBV6-3 with TRBJ2-1, with 11 bases identical to TRBD2. The germline gives CDR1 MNHEY, CDR2 SVGEGT. Unmatched junction bases numbered 2, after V lost 6 bases and J lost 7 bases. The CDR3 is 13 amino acids. The CDR3 here is CASRRLAGNEQFF. In DNA, the CDR3 is TGTGCCAGCAGGCGACTAGCGGGGAATGAGCAGTTCTTC.

This clonotype occurred many times. V usage is TRBV6-1 and J usage is TRBJ2-7; 10 bases are a match to TRBD2. V gave up 0 bases and J gave up 3 bases; unmatched junction bases: 2. Germline lookup yields CDR1 MNHNS and CDR2 SASEGT. The length of the CDR3 is 15 residues. The CDR3 is CASSEARTSGYEQYF. The CDR3 coding sequence is TGTGCCAGCAGTGAAGCCCGGACTAGCGGCTACGAGCAGTACTTC.

On this clonotype: A much larger clone lies a single base off, so this may be a read error. This rearrangement joins TRBV6-2 or TRBV6-3 to TRBJ1-5; the D gene is possibly TRBD1 (5 bases). Germline V gene data show CDR1 as MNHEY and CDR2 as SVGEGT. The CDR3 runs 17 residues. The CDR3: CTSSPFRAQLFNQPQHF. CDR3 nucleotides: TGTACCAGCAGCCCATTCAGGGCCCAACTTTTCAATCAGCCCCAGCATTTT.

This clonotype was seen at least ten times. V is TRBV5-5 and J is TRBJ2-3; no clear D gene. This CDR3 spans 11 amino acids. The ends were cut back, 6 bases at V and 10 bases at J, with 12 bases in the middle. The V gene's germline CDR1 is SGHKS and CDR2 YYEKEE (reference sequence). The CDR3 DNA sequence: TGTGCCAGCAAATTGACCTGGTCGCAGTATTTT. Translation: CASKLTWSQYF.

This clonotype was seen more than once but under ten times. One base away lies a much larger clone, so this may be a sequencing read error. The J gene is TRBJ2-7, the V gene TRBV29-1; possible D gene TRBD1, 5 bases. Germline V gives CDR1 SQVTM, CDR2 ANQGSEA. The CDR3 is made up of 14 amino acids. V lost 5 bases and J lost 2, with 16 bases in between. Written as DNA, the CDR3 is TGCAGCGTTTCGGGTCAGGGATACACCTACGAGCAGTACTTC. This encodes CSVSGQGYTYEQYF.

This clonotype has a count of ten or more. The chain has TRBV6-2 or TRBV6-3 and TRBJ1-2; D gene uncertain. The length of the CDR3 is 16 residues. V was trimmed by 2 bases and J by 4 bases, leaving 17 bases between them. Germline V gene sequence: CDR1 MNHEY, CDR2 SVGEGT. In DNA form, the CDR3 reads TGTGCCAGCAGTTACCACGGACGGAACTTAGGCTATGGCTACACCTTC. This encodes CASSYHGRNLGYGYTF.

This clonotype showed up many times. The chain is built from TRBV28 and TRBJ1-4; D gene uncertain. The germline V gene encodes CDR1 MDHEN and CDR2 SYDVKM. The CDR3 runs 14 residues. Trimming pared 6 bases from V and 8 bases from J, leaving 16 bases between. CDR3 DNA: TGTGCCAGCAGCCCACTCTTACCCGGGGAAAAACTGTTTTTT. Translated, it gives CASSPLLPGEKLFF.

The table lists this clonotype with many counts. The V call is TRBV6-1, the J call TRBJ2-1, with a tentative D call TRBD2 (6 bases). Germline CDR1 MNHNS, CDR2 SASEGT. The CDR3 spans 13 residues. Deletions cut 10 bases from V and 8 bases from J, with 18 bases between. CDR3 nucleotides: TGTGCCATCCCTGGGGCGGGGTACGATGAGCAGTTCTTC. Its protein product is CAIPGAGYDEQFF.

In this sample, this clonotype turned up many times. This chain joins TRBV3-1 and TRBJ1-3; D uncertain. There are 15 residues in the CDR3. V lost 0 bases and J 2 bases, leaving 8 bases between the germline ends. The germline V gene encodes CDR1 LGHDT and CDR2 YNNKEL (reference sequence). CDR3 sequence (DNA): TGTGCCAGCAGCCAAGAATCGGCGGCTGGAAACACCATATATTTT. It is translated as CASSQESAAGNTIYF.

The table lists this clonotype with a few counts. The V call is TRBV5-6, the J call TRBJ1-1, with a weak D call TRBD1 (5 bases). The CDR3 has 14 amino acids. Germline V gene data show CDR1 as SGHDT and CDR2 as YYEEEE. Trimming took 2 bases from V and 10 from J, leaving 18 bases between them. The CDR3 reads CASSLSHPGGGAFF. Here the CDR3 DNA reads TGTGCCAGCAGCTTATCCCACCCCGGCGGGGGAGCTTTCTTT.

The sample holds many counts of this clonotype. The CDR3 DNA sequence: TGTGCCAGCAGCTTAATAAGTCTAGCGGGAGGGCCGGAAGGCGAGCAGTACTTC. Protein: CASSLISLAGGPEGEQYF. The J gene is TRBJ2-7, the V gene TRBV7-2; 12 bases fit TRBD2. Germline CDR1 SGHTA, CDR2 FQGNSA. V lost 2 bases, J lost 6 bases, and 14 bases stayed unmatched. The CDR3 is 18 residues long.